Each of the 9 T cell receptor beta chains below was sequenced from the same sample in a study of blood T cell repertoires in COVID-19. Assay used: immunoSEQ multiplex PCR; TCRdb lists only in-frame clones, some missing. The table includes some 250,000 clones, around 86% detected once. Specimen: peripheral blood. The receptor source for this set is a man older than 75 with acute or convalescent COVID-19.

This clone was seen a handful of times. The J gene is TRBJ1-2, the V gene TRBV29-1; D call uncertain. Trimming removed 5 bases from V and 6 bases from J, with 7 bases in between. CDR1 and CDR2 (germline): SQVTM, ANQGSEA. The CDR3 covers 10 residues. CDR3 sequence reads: CSVYGNGYTF. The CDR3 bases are TGCAGCGTTTACGGGAATGGCTACACCTTC.

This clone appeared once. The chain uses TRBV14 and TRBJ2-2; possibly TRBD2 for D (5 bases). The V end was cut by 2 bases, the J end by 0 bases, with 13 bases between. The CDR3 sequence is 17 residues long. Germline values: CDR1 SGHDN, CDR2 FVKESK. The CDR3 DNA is TGTGCCAGCAGCCAATTCCCAGCGGTAACGAACACCGGGGAGCTGTTTTTT. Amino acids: CASSQFPAVTNTGELFF.

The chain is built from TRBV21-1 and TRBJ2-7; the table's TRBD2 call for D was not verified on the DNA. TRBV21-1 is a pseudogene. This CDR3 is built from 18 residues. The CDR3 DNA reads TGTGCCAGCAGCAAGGGGGGGCAAGGGGGACGTTGGAACTACGAGCAGTACTTC. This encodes CASSKGGQGGRWNYEQYF.

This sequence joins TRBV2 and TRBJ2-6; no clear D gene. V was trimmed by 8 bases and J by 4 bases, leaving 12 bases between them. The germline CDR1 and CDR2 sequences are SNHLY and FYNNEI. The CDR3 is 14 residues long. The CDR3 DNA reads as TGTGCCAGCGGTCAACTATCCGGGGCCAACGTCCTGACTTTC. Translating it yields CASGQLSGANVLTF.

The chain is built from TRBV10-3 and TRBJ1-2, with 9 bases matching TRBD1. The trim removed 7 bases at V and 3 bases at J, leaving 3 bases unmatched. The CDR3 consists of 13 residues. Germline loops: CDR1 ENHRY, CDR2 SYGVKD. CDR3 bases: TGTGCCATCACCGACAGGGGGGACTATGGCTACACCTTC. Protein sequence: CAITDRGDYGYTF.

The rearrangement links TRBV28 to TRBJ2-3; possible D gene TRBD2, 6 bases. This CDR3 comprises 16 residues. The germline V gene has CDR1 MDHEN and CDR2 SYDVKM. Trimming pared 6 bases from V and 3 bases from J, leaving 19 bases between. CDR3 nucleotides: TGTGCCAGCAGCGCCTCTAGCGTTGTTGGGACAGATACGCAGTATTTT. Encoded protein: CASSASSVVGTDTQYF.

CDR3 amino acids: CASNGQDPYEQYF. As DNA, the CDR3 is TGTGCCAGCAACGGACAGGATCCCTACGAGCAGTACTTC. The genes are TRBV6-5 and TRBJ2-7, with 7 bases lining up with TRBD1. The trim removed 7 bases at V and 2 bases at J, leaving 5 bases unmatched. The CDR3 runs 13 residues. In germline, CDR1 is MNHEY, CDR2 SVGAGI.

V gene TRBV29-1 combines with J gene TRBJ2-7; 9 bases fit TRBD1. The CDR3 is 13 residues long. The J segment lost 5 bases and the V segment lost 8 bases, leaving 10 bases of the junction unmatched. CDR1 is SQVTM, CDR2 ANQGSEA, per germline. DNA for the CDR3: TGCAGCTATAAAGGGGACAGGGTAGACGAGCAGTACTTC. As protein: CSYKGDRVDEQYF.

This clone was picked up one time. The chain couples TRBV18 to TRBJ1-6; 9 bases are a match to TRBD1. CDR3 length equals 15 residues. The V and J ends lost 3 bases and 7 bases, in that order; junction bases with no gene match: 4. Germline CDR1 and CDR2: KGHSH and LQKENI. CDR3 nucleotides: TGTGCCAGCTCACCGGGACAGGGAGAAAATTCACCCCTCCACTTT. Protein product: CASSPGQGENSPLHF.